The rows below give T cell receptor beta chains drawn from one sample of a study of patients and donors after allogeneic stem cell transplantation. TCRdb fed the RT-PCR reads into MiXCR, producing one record per CDR3 protein. The table has roughly 940,000 distinct CDR3 sequences, 15% to 20% seen once; the top ten hold 6%. The material sequenced was blood, either unsorted or a sorted T cell fraction (not recorded which). The source of these receptors is a human donor who was either an allogeneic HSCT recipient or a stem cell or donor lymphocyte infusion donor (not recorded which). It is not recorded whose cells these are; they may come from a transplant donor. The CDR3 runs from the conserved cysteine through the conserved F or W. D genes are given only for firm matches. Clone size appears in some rows only: once, few, many, or a class for an expanded clone.

d_call j_call clone_size v_call cdr3_nt cdr3_aa
- TRBJ2-1 few TRBV7-8 TGTGCCAGCACCCTTAGGGATGACAGGCCTAACAATGAGCAGTTCTTC CASTLRDDRPNNEQFF
- TRBJ2-3 - TRBV11-3 TGTGCCAGCAGCACGGCCGGGAGAGATACGCAGTATTTT CASSTAGRDTQYF
TRBD1 TRBJ1-1 few TRBV12-3/TRBV12-4 TGTGCCAGCAGTTTCAGGGACAGGGGCATAGGAGAAGCTTTCTTT CASSFRDRGIGEAFF
- TRBJ2-7 few TRBV6-1 TGTGCCAGCAGTCCACGGGCGGGAAGTACCTACGAGCAGTACTTC CASSPRAGSTYEQYF
- TRBJ2-2 - TRBV29-1 TGCAGCGTTGAAGATCAAAGGTTTTCCGGGGAGCTGTTTTTT CSVEDQRFSGELFF
- TRBJ2-7 few TRBV5-1 TGCGCCAGCAGCTTGGTGTCTCATCCGGCCCACGAGCAGTACTTC CASSLVSHPAHEQYF
TRBD1 TRBJ2-7 - TRBV12-3/TRBV12-4 TGTGCCAGCAGCCCATTCTCGAGAACAGGGGGCATCTCTTACGAGCAGTACTTC CASSPFSRTGGISYEQYF
- TRBJ2-5 once TRBV11-3 TGTGCCAGCAAAGGGGCAGGGTTCGAGACCCAGTACTTC CASKGAGFETQYF
TRBD2 TRBJ2-7 - TRBV11-1 TGTGCCAGCAGCCGATCGACTAGCGGGGACCCCCCTCCTTACGAGCAGTACTTC CASSRSTSGDPPPYEQYF
- TRBJ2-3 - TRBV20-1 TGCAGTGCTAGTGGGGGGGATACGCAGTATTTT CSASGGDTQYF
- TRBJ1-3 - TRBV4-2 TGTGCCAGCAGCCAAGATAAGTTGCGGGCTGGAAACACCATATATTTT CASSQDKLRAGNTIYF
TRBD2 TRBJ2-7 few TRBV7-2 TGTGCCAGCAGCTCCTCACTAGCGGGAGGTACCATATACTTC CASSSSLAGGTIYF
- TRBJ2-2 - TRBV9 TGTGCCAGCAGCATAAGGAGGGTCTCCGGGGAGCTGTTTTTT CASSIRRVSGELFF
- TRBJ2-1 few TRBV5-1 TGCGCCAGCAGCCCCAGGACCGGAACCTACAATGAGCAGTTCTTC CASSPRTGTYNEQFF
- TRBJ1-2 - TRBV5-1 TGCGCCAGCAGCTTGGAACGACTCTACCGGGATGGCTACACCTTC CASSLERLYRDGYTF
TRBD2 TRBJ2-1 few TRBV7-8 TGTGCCAGCAGCTTAGCGCAGGGAGGGTGGTACAATGAGCAGTTCTTC CASSLAQGGWYNEQFF
- TRBJ1-5 - TRBV4-1 TGCGCCAGCAGCCGCCTTCCCCCTTTGAGCAATCAGCCCCAGCATTTT CASSRLPPLSNQPQHF
TRBD2 TRBJ2-1 - TRBV7-3 TGTGCCAGCAGCTTAGCGGGAGTTATAGCGGGAGGGTCTCGTCACAATGAGCAGTTCTTC CASSLAGVIAGGSRHNEQFF
- TRBJ2-3 many TRBV12-3/TRBV12-4 TGTGCCAGCAGTTCCTCTAGCACAGATACGCAGTATTTT CASSSSSTDTQYF
- TRBJ2-7 few TRBV7-3 TGTGCCAGCAGCTTAATGCCGGGAACGGACTACGAGCAGTACTTC CASSLMPGTDYEQYF
- TRBJ1-2 - TRBV5-1 TGCGCCAGCAGCCTAACTACGACACGGGCAAACTATGGCTACACCTTC CASSLTTTRANYGYTF
- TRBJ2-5 few TRBV3-1 TGTGCCAGCAGCCAAGATTCCGGGAACTACTTC CASSQDSGNYF
TRBD1 TRBJ1-3 - TRBV9 TGTGCCAGCAGCGCGGAGGGGACAGGGGTACGATCTGGAAACACCATATATTTT CASSAEGTGVRSGNTIYF
TRBD2 TRBJ2-5 - TRBV27 TGTGCCAGCAGTTTATATCCCCCCCCCACTAGCGGCCAAGAGACCCAGTACTTC CASSLYPPPTSGQETQYF
- TRBJ1-2 few TRBV9 TGTGCCAGCAGTGGAAGGGATGGCTACACCTTC CASSGRDGYTF
TRBD1 TRBJ2-7 - TRBV2 TGTGCCAGCAGTGGGATGACAGGGGGTATCGGAGAGCAGTACTTC CASSGMTGGIGEQYF
- TRBJ2-1 few TRBV7-9 TGTGCCAGCAGCCCCTGGTTGTTATACAATGAGCAGTTCTTC CASSPWLLYNEQFF
TRBD1 TRBJ1-5 - TRBV6-2/TRBV6-3 TGTGCCAGCAGTTATGGACAGGGGGCACAGCCCCAGCATTTT CASSYGQGAQPQHF
- TRBJ2-2 - TRBV20-1 TGCAGTGCTAGAGATCTTGGACAGTCTACCACCGGGGAGCTGTTTTTT CSARDLGQSTTGELFF
- TRBJ2-1 - TRBV21-1 TGTGCCAGCAGCAATTTTCGCGGAAGTGCAGGGAACAATGAGCAGTTCTTC CASSNFRGSAGNNEQFF
- TRBJ1-2 - TRBV24-1 TGTGCCACCAGTGACGCTAACGAGAGGGGCTACACCTTC CATSDANERGYTF
- TRBJ2-1 - TRBV3-1 TGTGCCAGCAGCCCCAAGGCCTACAATGAGCAGTTCTTC CASSPKAYNEQFF
- TRBJ2-3 - TRBV6-5 TGTGCCAGCGGGGGTCCAGATACGCAGTATTTT CASGGPDTQYF
- TRBJ2-1 few TRBV5-5 TGTGCCAGCAGCCCGCGGAGGACTTACAATGAGCAGTTCTTC CASSPRRTYNEQFF
TRBD2 TRBJ2-1 - TRBV7-9 TGTGCCAGCAGCCTCAAAGCGGGAGTCGAAAAGCGGAATGAGCAGTTCTTC CASSLKAGVEKRNEQFF
- TRBJ1-1 - TRBV6-5 TGTGCCAGCAGTTACGGGGGCTTTAATACTGAAGCTTTCTTT CASSYGGFNTEAFF
TRBD1 TRBJ1-4 - TRBV2 TGTGCCAGCGAGACAGGGGGCGAATTAACTAATGAAAAACTGTTTTTT CASETGGELTNEKLFF
TRBD1 TRBJ1-2 - TRBV6-5 TGTGCCAGCAGTTACCCTAAGACAGGGGTCTATGGCTACACCTTC CASSYPKTGVYGYTF
- TRBJ2-5 - TRBV7-6 TGTGCCAGCAGCTTACCTAGCCAAGAGACCCAGTACTTC CASSLPSQETQYF
TRBD1 TRBJ2-5 - TRBV11-3 TGTGCCAGCAGCGCCCGACAGGGTGGGGGCCAAGAGACCCAGTACTTC CASSARQGGGQETQYF
- TRBJ1-2 few TRBV4-1 TGCGCCAGCAGCCACCCCGGGGAAGCTAACTATGGCTACACCTTC CASSHPGEANYGYTF
TRBD2 TRBJ2-1 - TRBV5-1 TGCGCCAGCTGGGTCGAGACTAGCGCCTACAATGAGCAGTTCTTC CASWVETSAYNEQFF
- TRBJ1-2 - TRBV20-1 TGCAGTGCTATTTGGAGACCGTATGGCTACACCTTC CSAIWRPYGYTF
- TRBJ2-7 many TRBV12-3/TRBV12-4 TGTGCCAGCAGTTACAATTACGAGCAGTACTTC CASSYNYEQYF
TRBD2 TRBJ2-3 few TRBV20-1 TGCAGTGCTAAATTGACTAGCGGGAGCACAGATACGCAGTATTTT CSAKLTSGSTDTQYF
- TRBJ2-5 once TRBV2 TGTGCCAGCAGTTGGGGACGGAAACAAGAGACCCAGTACTTC CASSWGRKQETQYF
- TRBJ2-5 - TRBV6-5 TGTGCCAGCAGTTACTACAACCAAGAGACCCAGTACTTC CASSYYNQETQYF
TRBD1 TRBJ1-2 many TRBV4-2 TGTGCCAGCAGCCCTACAGGGGCCTACGCCTCTGGCTACACCTTC CASSPTGAYASGYTF
TRBD1 TRBJ2-5 few TRBV15 TGTGCCACCAGCGACCGGGACAGGGGTTTTTCGGAGACCCAGTACTTC CATSDRDRGFSETQYF
- TRBJ1-6 few TRBV2 TGTGCCAGCAGCCGACAGGTTTCTAGGGGCTCCTATAATTCACCCCTCCACTTT CASSRQVSRGSYNSPLHF
TRBD2 TRBJ2-1 - TRBV15 TGTGCCACCAGCAATGATCTAGCGGGGACCTACAATGAGCAGTTCTTC CATSNDLAGTYNEQFF
TRBD2 TRBJ2-5 few TRBV6-5 TGTGCCAGCAGTTACTCGACTAGCGGGAGGCCGTACCAAGAGACCCAGTACTTC CASSYSTSGRPYQETQYF
- TRBJ1-2 few TRBV12-3/TRBV12-4 TGTGCCAGCAGTACGGGACTATTAGCCTATGGCTACACCTTC CASSTGLLAYGYTF
TRBD1 TRBJ2-2 few TRBV20-1 TGCAGTGCTAGAGATATGACGGGACAGGGGATTGTCGGGGAGCTGTTTTTT CSARDMTGQGIVGELFF
- TRBJ1-1 - TRBV19 TGTGCCAGTAGTTCCGGACATCTCCCGGACACTGAAGCTTTCTTT CASSSGHLPDTEAFF
- TRBJ1-3 - TRBV11-2 TGTGCCAGCAGCCTCGGACAGACAAAACACTCTGGAAACACCATATATTTT CASSLGQTKHSGNTIYF